This is a list of T cell receptor beta chains from one sample in a study of blood T cell repertoires in COVID-19. Assay used: immunoSEQ multiplex PCR; TCRdb lists only in-frame clones, some missing. The repertoire holds 240,000 or so clones, with over 65% as singletons. The sample comprised peripheral blood. These receptors came from an elderly woman with acute or convalescent COVID-19. CDR3s include the opening cysteine and the closing phenylalanine or tryptophan. Each record gives: clone size, D gene, V gene, J gene, CDR3 protein, CDR3 DNA. A D gene is named only where the DNA matches it firmly. The listing skips clone size in some rows; elsewhere it reads once, few, many or a size class.

>NA|NA|TRBV1|TRBJ2-7
CTSSFRARDYEQYF
TGCACCAGCAGCTTCCGGGCCAGGGACTACGAGCAGTACTTC
>NA|NA|TRBV7-2|TRBJ2-5
CASSLGGPQETQYF
TGTGCCAGCAGCTTAGGGGGCCCCCAAGAGACCCAGTACTTC
>NA|NA|TRBV4-3|TRBJ1-5
CASSYTGNQPQHF
TGCGCCAGCAGCTACACGGGGAATCAGCCCCAGCATTTT
>few|NA|TRBV9|TRBJ2-3
CASSVLGASTDTQYF
TGTGCCAGCAGCGTCCTAGGGGCTAGCACAGATACGCAGTATTTT
>NA|TRBD2|TRBV6-5|TRBJ2-1
CASRTAGSSYNEQFF
TGTGCCAGCAGGACAGCGGGGAGCTCCTACAATGAGCAGTTCTTC
>NA|NA|TRBV6-6|TRBJ2-7
CASSYSPGMSYEQYF
TGTGCCAGCAGTTACTCCCCAGGGATGAGTTACGAGCAGTACTTC
>NA|TRBD2|TRBV6-2/TRBV6-3|TRBJ2-1
CASSYSLSGRDMYNEQFF
TGTGCCAGCAGTTACTCTCTTAGCGGGAGGGATATGTACAATGAGCAGTTCTTC
>NA|NA|TRBV19|TRBJ1-1
CASSGRTRNTEAFF
TGTGCCAGTAGTGGCCGAACAAGGAACACTGAAGCTTTCTTT
>few|NA|TRBV27|TRBJ2-3
CASSFRAGGTDTQYF
TGTGCCAGCAGTTTTCGGGCCGGGGGCACAGATACGCAGTATTTT
>NA|NA|TRBV5-1|TRBJ2-2
CADRLGLNTGELFF
TGCGCCGATCGACTAGGCCTCAACACCGGGGAGCTGTTTTTT
>once|NA|TRBV5-1|TRBJ2-1
CASSFSGGSYNEQFF
TGCGCCAGCAGCTTTAGCGGTGGCTCCTACAATGAGCAGTTCTTC
>once|TRBD2|TRBV2|TRBJ2-3
CASSNPKIPGLAGGLSIPDTQYF
TGTGCCAGCAGCAATCCTAAAATCCCGGGACTAGCGGGGGGCTTGAGTATCCCGGATACGCAGTATTTT
>NA|TRBD1|TRBV19|TRBJ2-7
CASSRPGQGSYEQYF
TGTGCCAGTAGCCGACCGGGACAGGGCTCCTACGAGCAGTACTTC
>NA|TRBD1|TRBV2|TRBJ2-5
CASSDVGQGQETQYF
TGTGCCAGCAGTGACGTGGGACAGGGCCAAGAGACCCAGTACTTC
>NA|TRBD2|TRBV7-2|TRBJ2-7
CASSPTSTEQYF
TGTGCCAGCAGCCCGACTAGCACAGAGCAGTACTTC